The sequence of this T cell receptor (beta chain) was determined in a study of T cells after yellow fever vaccination. Overall study findings and caveats: Post-booster reappearance was seen for most primary-vaccination clones (about 95% CD4, around 90% CD8).

The CDR3 covers 16 residues. Looked up from germline, CDR1 is SGHAT and CDR2 is FQNNGV. The V end was cut by 5 bases, the J end by 0 bases, with 14 bases between. TCRdb re-analysed the 5' RACE reads in MiXCR, keeping a single row per CDR3 protein. The data hold some 340,000 distinct CDR3 sequences, with roughly 3.9% observed a single time. This clonotype turned up a few times. What it binds is not known. The sequence was obtained from a man in his late teens or twenties who received the YFV17D yellow fever vaccine. The sample here was PBMCs, taken 5 days after the yellow fever booster vaccination. This chain connects TRBV11-2 to TRBJ2-1, with D possibly TRBD2 on 7 matching bases. The chain's CDR3 is CASSPNRGASYNEQFF. In nucleotides, the CDR3 is TGTGCCAGCAGCCCCAACCGGGGGGCCTCCTACAATGAGCAGTTCTTC.